The sequence of this TCR beta chain was determined in a study of T cell responses to AZD1222 COVID-19 vaccine. Sequencing used immunoSEQ multiplex PCR; TCRdb keeps in-frame clones, though not all of them. The table has 130,000 or so clones, roughly 88% seen once. The germline CDR1 and CDR2 sequences are SQVTM and ANQGSEA. The CDR3 totals 13 residues. Losses at the gene ends were 5 bases for V and 7 bases for J; bases not matched to a gene: 4. The chain uses TRBV29-1 and TRBJ1-4; 10 positions match TRBD1. The source of this sequence is an adult who received the AZD1222 COVID-19 vaccine. Sequenced material: peripheral blood, taken 28 days after the second AZD1222 dose. The CDR3 bases are TGCAGCGTTCGACAGGGGGCTAGTGAAAAACTGTTTTTT. It translates to CSVRQGASEKLFF. The entire variable domain, with the rest obtained from reference TRBV29-1 and TRBJ1-4, is as follows: SAVISQKPSRDICQRGTSLTIQCQVDSQVTMMFWYRQQPGQSLTLIATANQGSEATYESGFVIDKFPISRPNLTFSTLTVSNMSPEDSSIYLCSVRQGASEKLFFGSGTQLSVL.